This is a list of T cell receptor beta chains from one sample in a study of identical twins. TCRdb called the 5' RACE reads again in MiXCR, with one record for every CDR3 protein. The sample carries 450,000 or so distinct CDR3 sequences, around 14% recorded once. Another study also made use of these data, one on yellow fever vaccine responses in identical twins.

The sample was CD4+ T cells sorted from blood. Every receptor here comes from a woman under 30 in good health. CDR3s include the opening cysteine and the closing phenylalanine or tryptophan. The D gene is left open where the match is weak. Size is stated for part of the rows, as once, few or many counts, or as a class when the clone is expanded.

j_gene: TRBJ2-1; v_gene: TRBV20-1; d_gene: .; abundance: few; CDR3nt: TGCAGTGCTAGAGCTTGGGGAGGCTCCTACAATGAGCAGTTCTTC; CDR3aa: CSARAWGGSYNEQFF
j_gene: TRBJ2-1; v_gene: TRBV15; d_gene: .; abundance: few; CDR3nt: TGTGCCACCAGCAGAGGTTTGAGCGGTAATGAGCAGTTCTTC; CDR3aa: CATSRGLSGNEQFF
j_gene: TRBJ2-1; v_gene: TRBV12-3/TRBV12-4; d_gene: TRBD2; abundance: few; CDR3nt: TGTGCCAGCAGTGAGCGGGGGGCCCGCTTGAATGAGCAGTTCTTC; CDR3aa: CASSERGARLNEQFF
j_gene: TRBJ2-4; v_gene: TRBV7-2; d_gene: TRBD1; abundance: few; CDR3nt: TGTGCCAGCAGCCGAGGGACAGGGATTGACATTCAGTACTTC; CDR3aa: CASSRGTGIDIQYF
j_gene: TRBJ2-5; v_gene: TRBV6-1; d_gene: .; abundance: .; CDR3nt: TGTGCCAGCAGGGAAGGGTTTACGGAGACCCAGTACTTC; CDR3aa: CASREGFTETQYF
j_gene: TRBJ2-1; v_gene: TRBV2; d_gene: TRBD1; abundance: many; CDR3nt: TGTGCCAGCAGGACAGGGGTGGGGGAGCAGTTCTTC; CDR3aa: CASRTGVGEQFF
j_gene: TRBJ2-3; v_gene: TRBV7-8; d_gene: .; abundance: .; CDR3nt: TGTGCCAGCAGCTTAGAGGGGTCAGGGTCGATGGATACGCAGTATTTT; CDR3aa: CASSLEGSGSMDTQYF
j_gene: TRBJ1-6; v_gene: TRBV7-3; d_gene: .; abundance: few; CDR3nt: TGTGCCAGCAGCTTAACCGGTACCTCTAATTCACCCCTCCACTTT; CDR3aa: CASSLTGTSNSPLHF
j_gene: TRBJ2-2; v_gene: TRBV20-1; d_gene: .; abundance: .; CDR3nt: TGCTGTGCTAGAGATCTCAGGGGGGGAGGCACCGGGGAGCTGTTTTTT; CDR3aa: CCARDLRGGGTGELFF
j_gene: TRBJ2-2; v_gene: TRBV20-1; d_gene: .; abundance: few; CDR3nt: TGCAGTGCTAAAGGCCTGACGGGGACCGGGGAGCTGTTTTTT; CDR3aa: CSAKGLTGTGELFF
j_gene: TRBJ2-7; v_gene: TRBV7-2; d_gene: TRBD2; abundance: few; CDR3nt: TGTGCCAGCAGCTTAGGGGCTAGCGGGAGTTTCCCCTACGAGCAGTACTTC; CDR3aa: CASSLGASGSFPYEQYF
j_gene: TRBJ2-3; v_gene: TRBV11-2; d_gene: TRBD2; abundance: .; CDR3nt: TGTGCCAGCAGCTTAATTCCGGGACTAGCGGGGGATACGCAGTATTTT; CDR3aa: CASSLIPGLAGDTQYF
j_gene: TRBJ2-3; v_gene: TRBV7-9; d_gene: TRBD2; abundance: .; CDR3nt: TGTGCCAGCAGCCCCCGGTCTAGCGGACATACGCAGTATTTT; CDR3aa: CASSPRSSGHTQYF
j_gene: TRBJ1-1; v_gene: TRBV18; d_gene: TRBD1; abundance: .; CDR3nt: TGTGCCAGCTCACCTCAGACAGGGGACACTGAAGCTTTCTTT; CDR3aa: CASSPQTGDTEAFF
j_gene: TRBJ2-1; v_gene: TRBV7-6; d_gene: .; abundance: .; CDR3nt: TGTGCCAGCAGCTTAGTCTTAAAACATGAGCAGTTCTTC; CDR3aa: CASSLVLKHEQFF
j_gene: TRBJ2-1; v_gene: TRBV7-2; d_gene: .; abundance: few; CDR3nt: TGTGCCAGCAGCTTAGTTGGCAGCAATGAGCAGTTCTTC; CDR3aa: CASSLVGSNEQFF
j_gene: TRBJ2-3; v_gene: TRBV6-5; d_gene: TRBD1; abundance: .; CDR3nt: TGTGCCAGCAGTTATCTGAGGGGGCCCACAGATACGCAGTATTTT; CDR3aa: CASSYLRGPTDTQYF
j_gene: TRBJ2-5; v_gene: TRBV28; d_gene: TRBD2; abundance: few; CDR3nt: TGTGCCAGCAGCCGGCCCCCGGGACTAGCGGGAGGATCAGAGACCCAGTACTTC; CDR3aa: CASSRPPGLAGGSETQYF
j_gene: TRBJ1-6; v_gene: TRBV20-1; d_gene: .; abundance: .; CDR3nt: TGCAGTGCTAGGGTTGACAGGAATTCACCCCTCCACTTT; CDR3aa: CSARVDRNSPLHF
j_gene: TRBJ2-1; v_gene: TRBV11-2; d_gene: .; abundance: .; CDR3nt: TGTGCCAGCAGCTTAACCGGACTGACCTACAATGAGCAGTTCTTC; CDR3aa: CASSLTGLTYNEQFF
j_gene: TRBJ2-5; v_gene: TRBV28; d_gene: .; abundance: .; CDR3nt: TGTGCCAGCAGGAGGGATTCCACGAGAGAGACCCAGTACTTC; CDR3aa: CASRRDSTRETQYF
j_gene: TRBJ2-7; v_gene: TRBV12-3/TRBV12-4; d_gene: TRBD1; abundance: .; CDR3nt: TGTGCCAGCAGTTTGGCCCAGGGACAGCACTTC; CDR3aa: CASSLAQGQHF
j_gene: TRBJ2-7; v_gene: TRBV27; d_gene: .; abundance: .; CDR3nt: TGTGCCAGCAGTTTCGGCCCGCCAAGGGTAACCTACGAGCAGTACTTC; CDR3aa: CASSFGPPRVTYEQYF
j_gene: TRBJ1-1; v_gene: TRBV7-8; d_gene: TRBD1; abundance: few; CDR3nt: TGTGCCAGCACCCTCGGACAGGGCACTGAAGCTTTCTTT; CDR3aa: CASTLGQGTEAFF
j_gene: TRBJ1-5; v_gene: TRBV20-1; d_gene: .; abundance: few; CDR3nt: TGCAGTGCTAGAAACCTGGGGGAGGGCAATCAGCCCCAGCATTTT; CDR3aa: CSARNLGEGNQPQHF
j_gene: TRBJ2-1; v_gene: TRBV15; d_gene: TRBD1; abundance: few; CDR3nt: TGTGCCACCAGCAGAAGACCGGGACAGGGGCTCGATGAGCAGTTCTTC; CDR3aa: CATSRRPGQGLDEQFF
j_gene: TRBJ2-3; v_gene: TRBV5-1; d_gene: TRBD2; abundance: .; CDR3nt: TGCGCCAGCAGCTACAGACGCCTAGCGGGGAGCACAGATACGCAGTATTTT; CDR3aa: CASSYRRLAGSTDTQYF
j_gene: TRBJ1-1; v_gene: TRBV3-1; d_gene: .; abundance: few; CDR3nt: TGTGCCAGCAGCCAGGAGGGTCGAACTGAAGCTTTCTTT; CDR3aa: CASSQEGRTEAFF
j_gene: TRBJ2-7; v_gene: TRBV4-3; d_gene: .; abundance: .; CDR3nt: TGCGCCAGCAGCCAAGTTCTGGGATACGAGCAGTACTTC; CDR3aa: CASSQVLGYEQYF
j_gene: TRBJ2-7; v_gene: TRBV20-1; d_gene: .; abundance: few; CDR3nt: TGCAGTGCTACCGCGAGGTATCTTCCCTACGAGCAGTACTTC; CDR3aa: CSATARYLPYEQYF
j_gene: TRBJ2-7; v_gene: TRBV6-1; d_gene: .; abundance: many; CDR3nt: TGTGCCAGCACTTCCCCGGTCTACGAGCAGTACTTC; CDR3aa: CASTSPVYEQYF
j_gene: TRBJ1-2; v_gene: TRBV27; d_gene: .; abundance: few; CDR3nt: TGTGCCAGCAGCCTACTCGTCGGGGCCTCCTATGGCTACACCTTC; CDR3aa: CASSLLVGASYGYTF
j_gene: TRBJ2-5; v_gene: TRBV4-3; d_gene: .; abundance: .; CDR3nt: TGCGCCAGCAGCCAACTCACGGACGCCCCAAGACCCCAGTACTTC; CDR3aa: CASSQLTDAPRPQYF
j_gene: TRBJ2-1; v_gene: TRBV12-3/TRBV12-4; d_gene: TRBD1; abundance: few; CDR3nt: TGTGCCAGCAGGATCGGACAGGGGGCCTTCAATGAGCAGTTCTTC; CDR3aa: CASRIGQGAFNEQFF
j_gene: TRBJ1-4; v_gene: TRBV6-1; d_gene: .; abundance: .; CDR3nt: TGTGCCAGCAGGGAGCAACAGGGCGGGAGTGAAAAACTGTTTTTT; CDR3aa: CASREQQGGSEKLFF
j_gene: TRBJ1-1; v_gene: TRBV20-1; d_gene: TRBD1; abundance: .; CDR3nt: TGCAGTGCTAGAGAAAGTCAGGGGGTAACTGAAGCTTTCTTT; CDR3aa: CSARESQGVTEAFF
j_gene: TRBJ1-6; v_gene: TRBV12-3/TRBV12-4; d_gene: TRBD1; abundance: many; CDR3nt: TGTGCCAGCAGTTTAGGGGACAGGGATTCACCCCTCCACTTT; CDR3aa: CASSLGDRDSPLHF
j_gene: TRBJ2-7; v_gene: TRBV19; d_gene: .; abundance: .; CDR3nt: TGTGCCAGTAGTACCCGGGCGACAGTCCCCCTCGAGCAGTACTTC; CDR3aa: CASSTRATVPLEQYF
j_gene: TRBJ1-6; v_gene: TRBV14; d_gene: .; abundance: few; CDR3nt: TGTGCCAGCAGCCAAGATTTTTCGAGTTCACCCCTCCACTTT; CDR3aa: CASSQDFSSSPLHF
j_gene: TRBJ2-3; v_gene: TRBV11-2; d_gene: TRBD2; abundance: .; CDR3nt: TGTGCCAGCAGCTTGGGCACCGGGACTAGCGGGAACACAGTTACGCAGTATTTT; CDR3aa: CASSLGTGTSGNTVTQYF
j_gene: TRBJ2-1; v_gene: TRBV10-3; d_gene: .; abundance: few; CDR3nt: TGTGCCATCAGTGAGTCACTTCTCAGGGTCCATGAGCAGTTCTTC; CDR3aa: CAISESLLRVHEQFF
j_gene: TRBJ2-2; v_gene: TRBV11-2; d_gene: .; abundance: .; CDR3nt: TGTGCCAGCAGCCGAAGTGCTGGGGTCTCTAGGGAGCTGTTTTTT; CDR3aa: CASSRSAGVSRELFF
j_gene: TRBJ2-7; v_gene: TRBV28; d_gene: .; abundance: few; CDR3nt: TGTGCCAGCAGTTTCCCGCAGAAAAGAGACTACGAGCAGTACTTC; CDR3aa: CASSFPQKRDYEQYF
j_gene: TRBJ2-5; v_gene: TRBV12-3/TRBV12-4; d_gene: TRBD2; abundance: .; CDR3nt: TGTGCCAGCAGTTTAAGAGCGGGGGGGAAAAGAGAGACCCAGTACTTC; CDR3aa: CASSLRAGGKRETQYF
j_gene: TRBJ1-1; v_gene: TRBV15; d_gene: .; abundance: few; CDR3nt: TGTGCCACCAGCATACCAGGAAGGAACACTGAAGCTTTCTTT; CDR3aa: CATSIPGRNTEAFF
j_gene: TRBJ1-6; v_gene: TRBV20-1; d_gene: .; abundance: few; CDR3nt: TGCAGTGCTAGAGTAGGGGAAGTCTCACCCCTCCACTTT; CDR3aa: CSARVGEVSPLHF
j_gene: TRBJ2-1; v_gene: TRBV20-1; d_gene: .; abundance: .; CDR3nt: TGCAGTGCTCCCCCCGGGGGTAGCGCTGAGCAGTTCTTC; CDR3aa: CSAPPGGSAEQFF
j_gene: TRBJ2-2; v_gene: TRBV5-6; d_gene: .; abundance: few; CDR3nt: TGTGCCAGCAGGTTTTCCCTAGGACATCTGGAAGGCTCCGGGGAGCTGTTTTTT; CDR3aa: CASRFSLGHLEGSGELFF
j_gene: TRBJ2-3; v_gene: TRBV7-7; d_gene: TRBD2; abundance: many; CDR3nt: TGTGCTAGCAGCCCGGGCGGGGGTACGCAGTATTTT; CDR3aa: CASSPGGGTQYF
j_gene: TRBJ2-3; v_gene: TRBV7-9; d_gene: .; abundance: few; CDR3nt: TGTGCCAGCAGCCTGGGAGCGGATACAGATACGCAGTATTTT; CDR3aa: CASSLGADTDTQYF
j_gene: TRBJ2-2; v_gene: TRBV5-1; d_gene: .; abundance: few; CDR3nt: TGCGCCAGCAGCTTGTCGTATGGTGAACTGGGGGAGCTGTTTTTT; CDR3aa: CASSLSYGELGELFF
j_gene: TRBJ2-7; v_gene: TRBV12-3/TRBV12-4; d_gene: .; abundance: .; CDR3nt: TGTGCCAGCAGTTCAAATGGTTACTCCTACGAGCAGTACTTC; CDR3aa: CASSSNGYSYEQYF
j_gene: TRBJ2-5; v_gene: TRBV24-1; d_gene: TRBD1; abundance: few; CDR3nt: TGTGCCACCAGTGACCCACCGGGACAGGGAGAGAAGACCCAGTACTTC; CDR3aa: CATSDPPGQGEKTQYF
j_gene: TRBJ2-4; v_gene: TRBV7-8; d_gene: .; abundance: .; CDR3nt: TGTGCCAGCCAGGACGGCCCAAAAAACATTCAGTACTTC; CDR3aa: CASQDGPKNIQYF
j_gene: TRBJ2-7; v_gene: TRBV3-1; d_gene: .; abundance: few; CDR3nt: TGTGCCAGCGCCCAAGGGGGAACCCGCTCCTACGAGCAGTACTTC; CDR3aa: CASAQGGTRSYEQYF